The present TCR beta chain was sequenced within a study of Ad26.COV2.S vaccination and SARS-CoV-2 variants. Study details: Into the muscle, Ad26.COV2.S was dosed once or twice, 56 days apart. Findings and caveats of the study: Total responses of T cells may have been underestimated by the analyses of TCR breadth and depth.

Treatment described: 15 to 20 received Ad26.COV2.S at low or high dose, single or two shots; roughly 5 received placebo; per-sample allocation not given. The study sampled participants on day 63 after the first vaccine or placebo injection. Sequencing used immunoSEQ multiplex PCR; TCRdb keeps in-frame clones, though not all of them. The table has 380,000 or so clones, under 90% seen once. Unmatched junction bases numbered 3, after V lost 2 bases and J lost 2 bases. The germline gives CDR1 WSHSY, CDR2 SAAADI. This CDR3 has 15 residues. This clone appeared a single time. Its antigen is unidentified. This TCR was sampled from a person aged 18-60 years who received the Ad26.COV2.S COVID-19 vaccine or a placebo. The sample in question was peripheral blood, obtained in a trial of Ad26.COV2.S vaccine versus placebo. The chain employs TRBV10-2 and TRBJ1-5; 7 positions agree with TRBD1. Here the CDR3 DNA reads TGCGCCAGCAGTGAGACCGGGACAGGCAATCAGCCCCAGCATTTT. Translated: CASSETGTGNQPQHF.